This TCR beta chain was identified during a study of response to subunit inactivated influenza vaccine (dated 2018 in TCRdb). For the wider study: To follow how T cells responded to a trivalent subunit inactivated influenza vaccine, the researchers relied on deep quantitative profiling of the T cell receptor repertoire. General conclusions and limits of the study: The authors proposed that each seasonal influenza vaccination may bring in only a limited number of new T cells.

CDR1 is given as SEHNR and CDR2 as FQNEAQ, both from the germline V gene (reference sequence). At the junction V is shortened by 5 bases and J by 4 bases, with 14 bases in between. Counted from cysteine to phenylalanine, this CDR3 has 14 amino acids. The CDR3 DNA has 42 bases and is translated from base 1. Library construction relied on RT-PCR. TCRdb lists the instrument as Illumina HiSeq 2500. TCRdb reprocessing: public reads trimmed at Q25 with fastp, clones called with MiXCR, in-frame beta chains kept. CDR3 protein duplicates are merged, each entry listing the most common genes and DNA. Present in this sample are around 530,000 distinct CDR3 sequences, 16% of which were seen just once. The top ten clones comprise approximately 3% of the sample. In its sample, this clonotype was seen a few times. Its binding antigen is unknown. The record has no base qualities; no much larger clone is one base away.

The V gene is TRBV7-9 and the J gene is TRBJ1-1; the D segment cannot be called with confidence. The sequencing here drew on CD4+ T cells sorted from PBMCs, taken about 24 months after vaccination. This sequence originates from a man aged 50 to 69 who received an inactivated influenza vaccine. Donor details come from another sample of the same person, matched by shared clones. The sequenced DNA: TGTGCCAGCAGCCCGCAAAGCGGTAGCACTGAAGCTTTCTTT. It translates as CASSPQSGSTEAFF.